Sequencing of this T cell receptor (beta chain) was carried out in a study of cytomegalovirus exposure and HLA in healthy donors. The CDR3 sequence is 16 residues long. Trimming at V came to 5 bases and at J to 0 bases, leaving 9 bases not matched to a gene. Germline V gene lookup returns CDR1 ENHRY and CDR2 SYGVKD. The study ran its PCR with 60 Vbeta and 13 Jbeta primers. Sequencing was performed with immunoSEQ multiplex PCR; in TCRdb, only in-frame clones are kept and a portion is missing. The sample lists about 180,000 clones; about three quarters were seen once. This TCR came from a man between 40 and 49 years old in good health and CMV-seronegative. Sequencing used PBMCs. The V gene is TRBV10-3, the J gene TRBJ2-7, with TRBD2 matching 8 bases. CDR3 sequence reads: CAISRDGSGSSYEQYF. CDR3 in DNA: TGTGCCATCAGTAGGGACGGGAGCGGGAGCTCCTACGAGCAGTACTTC.